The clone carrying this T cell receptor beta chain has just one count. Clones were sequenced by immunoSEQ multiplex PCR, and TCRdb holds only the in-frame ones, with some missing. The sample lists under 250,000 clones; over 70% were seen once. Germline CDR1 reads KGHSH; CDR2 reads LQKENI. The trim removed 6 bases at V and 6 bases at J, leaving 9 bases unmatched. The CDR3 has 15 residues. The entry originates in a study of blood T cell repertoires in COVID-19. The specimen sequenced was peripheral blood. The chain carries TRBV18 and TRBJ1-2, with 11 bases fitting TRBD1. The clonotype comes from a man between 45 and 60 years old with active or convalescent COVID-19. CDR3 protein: CASSPGQGARNGYTF. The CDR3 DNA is TGTGCCAGCTCCCCCGGACAGGGGGCGCGGAATGGCTACACCTTC.